The 20 T cell receptor beta chains reported below all come from one sample, sequenced in a study of immune heterogeneity within non-small cell lung tumors. Multiplex PCR amplified TCR beta CDR3 with 32 V and 13 J primers. TCRdb called the multiplex PCR reads again in MiXCR, with one record for every CDR3 protein. The sample gives about 4,300 distinct CDR3 sequences, 24% of which show up once; around 10% is in the top ten. With around 600 ng used per sample, the template was genomic DNA from bulk tumor. Spaced far apart, several biopsies were taken from each primary tumor during surgery. With untreated, newly diagnosed non-small cell lung cancer, the patients went on to undergo curative surgery. Sequencing used lung tumor tissue. The origin of the receptors is a middle-aged man with non-small cell lung cancer.

Concerning this clonotype itself: An end of the junction differs from the germline gene, which may be a read error. This sequence joins TRBV7-8 and TRBJ1-5; 8 positions agree with TRBD1. The CDR3 spans 14 residues. Per the germline V gene, CDR1 is SGHVS and CDR2 is FQNEAQ. CDR3 DNA sequence: TGTGTCAGCATCTCGACAGGGGGCAATCAGCCCCAGCATTTT. Amino acid sequence: CVSISTGGNQPQHF.

By frequency in the sample, this clonotype is medium-sized. The chain joins TRBV5-8 to TRBJ1-2; D remains ambiguous. The CDR3 has 14 amino acids. V lost 4 bases to trimming and J lost 2 bases, with 12 bases between them. The germline CDR1 and CDR2 sequences are SGHTS and YDEGEE. CDR3 in DNA: TGTGCCAGCAGCGTATGGACCGGAAACTATGGCTACACCTTC. This encodes CASSVWTGNYGYTF.

Note on this clonotype: This may be a read error, as it is one base from a much larger clone. The chain employs TRBV5-1 and TRBJ2-1; D is ambiguous. The CDR3 consists of 14 residues. Trimming removed 0 bases at V and 4 bases at J, with 8 bases between. Looked up from germline, CDR1 is SGHRS and CDR2 is YFSETQ. The CDR3 sequence: CASSLETCYNEQFF. The CDR3, as DNA: TGCGCCAGCAGCTTGGAGACATGTTACAATGAGCAGTTCTTC. Full variable domain (outside the CDR3, taken from reference TRBV5-1 and TRBJ2-1): KAGVTQTPRYLIKTRGQQVTLSCSPISGHRSVSWYQQTPGQGLQFLFEYFSETQRNKGNFPGRFSGRQFSNSRSEMNVSTLELGDSALYLCASSLETCYNEQFFGPGTRLTVL.

This chain joins TRBV4-2 and TRBJ2-3; 7 positions match TRBD2. Germline V CDR1 and CDR2: LGHNA, YNFKEQ. The CDR3 sequence is 18 residues long. V lost 1 base, J lost 4 bases, and 14 bases stayed unmatched. The CDR3 here is CASSQGRDFAGVPDTQYF. CDR3 DNA: TGTGCCAGCAGCCAAGGCCGGGACTTTGCGGGAGTACCAGATACGCAGTATTTT.

The chain joins TRBV28 to TRBJ2-2; maybe TRBD1 (5 bases). The CDR3 extends over 15 amino acids. Per germline, CDR1 MDHEN and CDR2 SYDVKM. V lost 10 bases to trimming and J lost 4 bases, with 19 bases between them. The CDR3 DNA sequence: TGTGCCATTAGTTTGTTAGGGGATATCACCGGGGAGCTGTTTTTT. Protein: CAISLLGDITGELFF.

This clonotype occurred many times. This sequence joins TRBV7-9 and TRBJ2-1; D is unresolved. CDR1 and CDR2 (germline): SEHNR, FQNEAQ (reference sequence). The CDR3 is 12 residues long. V dropped 1 base and J dropped 5 bases, with 3 bases sitting between them. The CDR3 coding sequence is TGTGCCAGCAGCTTAGGAAACAATGAGCAGTTCTTC. This encodes CASSLGNNEQFF.

By frequency in the sample, this clonotype is medium-sized. The chain recombines TRBV30 with TRBJ1-5; no reliable D call. This CDR3 comprises 13 residues. V gave up 0 bases and J gave up 3 bases, with 6 bases separating them. Per germline, CDR1 GTSNPN and CDR2 SVGIG (reference sequence). CDR3: CAWSVDSNQPQHF. CDR3 nucleotide sequence: TGTGCCTGGAGTGTCGACTCCAATCAGCCCCAGCATTTT.

This clonotype was seen at least ten times. V and J are TRBV7-9 and TRBJ1-1; D is uncertain. The CDR3 totals 17 residues. The ends were cut back, 0 bases at V and 3 bases at J, with 17 bases in the middle. The V gene's germline CDR1 is SEHNR and CDR2 FQNEAQ (reference sequence). The CDR3 nucleotides read TGTGCCAGCAGCTTAGCGTATCGTGAGGGAGGAGACACTGAAGCTTTCTTT. Protein sequence: CASSLAYREGGDTEAFF.

The chain carries TRBV19 and TRBJ2-2, with 7 bases aligning to TRBD1. Germline V gene data show CDR1 as LNHDA and CDR2 as SQIVND (reference sequence). CDR3 size: 14 residues. CDR3 amino acids: CVSSIDRATGELFF. CDR3 DNA: TGTGTTAGTAGTATAGACAGGGCCACCGGGGAGCTGTTTTTT.

This clonotype is medium-sized within its sample. The chain recombines TRBV6-6 with TRBJ1-5; D perhaps matches TRBD1 (5 bases). CDR1 and CDR2 (germline): MNHNY, SVGAGI (reference sequence). Trimming cost V 2 bases and J 0 bases, with 11 bases left between them. There are 16 residues in the CDR3. The CDR3 nucleotides read TGTGCCAGCAGTTACAACAGGAGAGATAGCAATCAGCCCCAGCATTTT. Translation: CASSYNRRDSNQPQHF.

In its sample, this clonotype ranks as medium-sized. This sequence joins TRBV7-9 and TRBJ1-2; D not resolved. The CDR3 consists of 14 residues. The germline V and J ends were trimmed by 6 bases and 8 bases, with 19 bases remaining between them. The germline CDR1 and CDR2 sequences are SEHNR and FQNEAQ (reference sequence). The CDR3 sequence: CASSLPTPEGGYTF. The CDR3 region has the DNA TGTGCCAGCAGTTTACCTACCCCTGAGGGCGGCTACACCTTC.

This clonotype was seen many times. The gene calls are TRBV20-1 and TRBJ2-5; 8 nucleotides agree with TRBD2. The germline gives CDR1 DFQATT, CDR2 SNEGSKA (reference sequence). J was trimmed by 4 bases and V by 0 bases; bases with no gene match: 4. This CDR3 has 14 residues. CDR3 sequence reads: CSARDPTSGETQYF. The CDR3 DNA sequence: TGCAGTGCTAGAGATCCCACTAGCGGAGAGACCCAGTACTTC.

Turning to this clonotype: A single base separates this from a much larger clone, so it may be a read error. The rearrangement uses TRBV5-1 and TRBJ2-2, with TRBD2 as a possible D gene (6 bases). The germline gives CDR1 SGHRS, CDR2 YFSETQ. This CDR3 spans 15 amino acids. Here the CDR3 reads CASSLDGGTVGQLFF. DNA for the CDR3: TGCGCCAGCAGCTTGGACGGGGGAACGGTCGGGCAGCTGTTTTTT.

The CDR3 protein is CATSDPSHIPHQQYF. The CDR3, as DNA: TGTGCCACCAGTGACCCCTCACATATCCCCCACCAGCAGTACTTC. V is TRBV24-1 and J is TRBJ2-7, with no clear D. There are 15 residues in the CDR3. The V gene lost 4 bases and the J gene lost 8 bases, with 20 bases spanning the gap. Germline lookup yields CDR1 KGHDR and CDR2 SFDVKD.

This clonotype rates as medium-sized. V gene TRBV28 combines with J gene TRBJ2-7, with a weak D call TRBD2 (5 bases). The germline gives CDR1 MDHEN, CDR2 SYDVKM. Trimming took 6 bases from V and 2 from J, leaving 11 bases between them. This CDR3 region has 13 residues. The CDR3, as DNA: TGTGCCAGCAGCCAGGACTGGGCCTACGAGCAGTACTTC. Protein sequence: CASSQDWAYEQYF.

This clonotype appeared many times. The chain employs TRBV5-6 and TRBJ2-3; 11 bases align to TRBD1. This CDR3 is built from 15 residues. Germline V gene sequence: CDR1 SGHDT, CDR2 YYEEEE. Trimming at V came to 3 bases and at J to 8 bases, leaving 8 bases not matched to a gene. CDR3 protein: CASSSGQGGFGTQYF. CDR3 nucleotides: TGTGCCAGCAGCTCGGGACAGGGGGGCTTTGGTACGCAGTATTTT.

This clonotype has only a few counts. A much larger clone differs from this one at a single base, so this may be a read error. The chain joins TRBV30 to TRBJ2-2; TRBD2 matches 8 bases. The CDR3 has 17 amino acids. Unmatched junction bases numbered 12, after V lost 0 bases and J lost 6 bases. Germline V gene data show CDR1 as GTSNPN and CDR2 as SVGIG (reference sequence). CDR3: CAWSVLAALPFAGELFF. The CDR3 DNA sequence: TGTGCCTGGAGTGTACTAGCGGCCCTTCCCTTCGCCGGGGAGCTGTTTTTT.

By share, this clonotype ranks as medium-sized. V usage is TRBV5-1 and J usage is TRBJ1-5; 7 nucleotides agree with TRBD1. The germline V gene has CDR1 SGHRS and CDR2 YFSETQ. The trim removed 5 bases at V and 4 bases at J, leaving 6 bases unmatched. This CDR3 has 14 amino acids. Here the CDR3 DNA reads TGCGCCAGCAGGGCCGGGACAGAGAATCAGCCCCAGCATTTT. This translates into CASRAGTENQPQHF.

The CDR3 coding sequence is TGTGCCAGTACCCGGGGTGGGGGTCGGACAGATACGCAGTATTTT. This codes for CASTRGGGRTDTQYF. The chain employs TRBV9 and TRBJ2-3, with D perhaps assigned TRBD1 or TRBD2 (5 bases each). This CDR3 is 15 amino acids long. CDR1 is SGDLS and CDR2 is YYNGEE in the germline V gene. With 8 bases removed from V and 3 bases from J, the gap between germline ends came to 19 bases.

By proportion, this clonotype is medium-sized. This chain connects TRBV19 to TRBJ2-1; D unresolved. Between the trimmed V and J ends, which lost 7 bases and 7 bases, there was a span of 14 bases. Looked up from germline, CDR1 is LNHDA and CDR2 is SQIVND (reference sequence). CDR3 length equals 13 residues. As DNA, the CDR3 is TGTGCCAGTACCCCTACGGGTTGGAATGAGCAGTTCTTC. This codes for CASTPTGWNEQFF.